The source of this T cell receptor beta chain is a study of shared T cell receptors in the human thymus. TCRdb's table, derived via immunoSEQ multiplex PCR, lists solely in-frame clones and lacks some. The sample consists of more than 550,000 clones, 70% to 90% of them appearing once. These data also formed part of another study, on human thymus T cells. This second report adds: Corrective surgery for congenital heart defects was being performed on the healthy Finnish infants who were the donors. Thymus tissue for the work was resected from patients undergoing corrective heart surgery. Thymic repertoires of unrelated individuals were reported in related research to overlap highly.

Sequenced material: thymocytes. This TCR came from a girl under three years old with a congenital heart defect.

CDR3 nucleotides: TGCGCCAGCAGCCAAACCCCAGGGACTAGCGGGGCCACAGATACGCAGTATTTT. Its translation is CASSQTPGTSGATDTQYF. J is TRBJ2-3 and V is TRBV4-1; TRBD2 matches at 13 bases. CDR3 length: 18 residues. V dropped 2 bases and J dropped 2; count of bases not matched to a gene: 7. The germline V gene has CDR1 MGHRA and CDR2 YSYEKL.